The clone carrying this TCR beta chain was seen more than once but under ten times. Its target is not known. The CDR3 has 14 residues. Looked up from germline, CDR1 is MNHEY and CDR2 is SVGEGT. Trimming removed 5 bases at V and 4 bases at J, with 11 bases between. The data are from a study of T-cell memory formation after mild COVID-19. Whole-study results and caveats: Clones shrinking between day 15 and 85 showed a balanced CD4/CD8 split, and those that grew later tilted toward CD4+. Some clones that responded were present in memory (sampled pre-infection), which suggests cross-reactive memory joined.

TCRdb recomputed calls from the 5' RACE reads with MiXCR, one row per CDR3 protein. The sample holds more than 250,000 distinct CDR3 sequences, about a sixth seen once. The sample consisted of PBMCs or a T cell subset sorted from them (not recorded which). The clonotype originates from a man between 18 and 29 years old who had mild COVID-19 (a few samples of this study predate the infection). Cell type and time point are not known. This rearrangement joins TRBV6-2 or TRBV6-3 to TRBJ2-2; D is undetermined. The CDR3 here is CASSRSRITGELFF. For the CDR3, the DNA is TGTGCCAGCAGTCGATCCCGGATCACCGGGGAGCTGTTTTTT.